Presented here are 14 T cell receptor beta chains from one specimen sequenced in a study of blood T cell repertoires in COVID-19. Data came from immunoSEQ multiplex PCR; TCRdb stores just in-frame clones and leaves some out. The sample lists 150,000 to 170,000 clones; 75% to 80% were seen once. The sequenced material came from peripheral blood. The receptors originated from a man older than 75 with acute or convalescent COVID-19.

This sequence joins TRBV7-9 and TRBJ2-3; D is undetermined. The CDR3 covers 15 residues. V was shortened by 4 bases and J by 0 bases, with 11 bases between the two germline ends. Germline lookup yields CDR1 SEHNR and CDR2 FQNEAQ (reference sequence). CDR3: CASSSTRSSTDTQYF. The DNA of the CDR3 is TGTGCCAGCAGCTCGACTCGTTCTAGCACAGATACGCAGTATTTT.

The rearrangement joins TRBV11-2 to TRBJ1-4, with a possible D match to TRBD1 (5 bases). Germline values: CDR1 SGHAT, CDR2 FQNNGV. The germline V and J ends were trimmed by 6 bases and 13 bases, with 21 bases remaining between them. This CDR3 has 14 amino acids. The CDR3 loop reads CASSHSRWDSGLFF. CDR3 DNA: TGTGCCAGCAGTCACTCGAGGTGGGACTCGGGACTGTTTTTT.

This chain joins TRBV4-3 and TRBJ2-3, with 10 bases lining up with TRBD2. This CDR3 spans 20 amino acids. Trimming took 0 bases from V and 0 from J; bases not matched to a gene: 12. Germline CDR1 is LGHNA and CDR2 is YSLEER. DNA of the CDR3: TGCGCCAGCAGCCAAGATTTGATAGCGGGGGGCCTCCAAAGCACAGATACGCAGTATTTT. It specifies CASSQDLIAGGLQSTDTQYF.

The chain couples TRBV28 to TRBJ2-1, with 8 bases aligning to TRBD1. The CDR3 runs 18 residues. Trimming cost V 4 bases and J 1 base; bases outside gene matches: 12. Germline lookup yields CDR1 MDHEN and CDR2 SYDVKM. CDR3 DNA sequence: TGTGCCAGCAGTTCGGCCACGGACAGGGTTCGATCCTACAATGAGCAGTTCTTC. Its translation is CASSSATDRVRSYNEQFF.

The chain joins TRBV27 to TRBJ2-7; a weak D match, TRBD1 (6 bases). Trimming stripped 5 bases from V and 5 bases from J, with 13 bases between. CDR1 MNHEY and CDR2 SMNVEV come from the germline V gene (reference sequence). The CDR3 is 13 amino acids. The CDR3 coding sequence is TGTGCCAGCAGTGTTGGCAGGGGCCACGAGCAGTACGTC. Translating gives CASSVGRGHEQYV.

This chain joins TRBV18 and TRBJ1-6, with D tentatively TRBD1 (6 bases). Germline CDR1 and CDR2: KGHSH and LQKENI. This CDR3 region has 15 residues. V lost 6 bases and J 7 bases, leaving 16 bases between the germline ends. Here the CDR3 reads CASSQTRTENSPLHF. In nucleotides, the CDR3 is TGTGCCAGCTCGCAAACGAGGACAGAGAATTCACCCCTCCACTTT.

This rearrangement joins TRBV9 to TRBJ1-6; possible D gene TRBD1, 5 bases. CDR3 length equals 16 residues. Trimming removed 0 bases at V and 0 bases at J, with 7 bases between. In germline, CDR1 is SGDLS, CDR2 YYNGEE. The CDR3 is CASSVAGRSYNSPLHF. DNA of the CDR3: TGTGCCAGCAGCGTAGCAGGGCGCTCCTATAATTCACCCCTCCACTTT.

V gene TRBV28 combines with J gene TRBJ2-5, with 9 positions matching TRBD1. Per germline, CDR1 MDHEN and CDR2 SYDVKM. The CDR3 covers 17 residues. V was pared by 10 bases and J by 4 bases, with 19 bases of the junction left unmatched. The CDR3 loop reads CATSSVDPGQGRETQYF. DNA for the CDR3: TGTGCCACCTCGTCCGTGGATCCGGGACAGGGTAGAGAGACCCAGTACTTC.

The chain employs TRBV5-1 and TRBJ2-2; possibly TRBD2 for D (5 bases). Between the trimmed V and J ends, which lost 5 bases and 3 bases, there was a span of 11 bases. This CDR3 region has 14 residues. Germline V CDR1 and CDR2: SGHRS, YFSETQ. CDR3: CASREGADTGELFF. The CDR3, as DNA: TGCGCCAGCAGGGAAGGAGCGGACACCGGGGAGCTGTTTTTT. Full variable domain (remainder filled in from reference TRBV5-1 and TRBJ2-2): KAGVTQTPRYLIKTRGQQVTLSCSPISGHRSVSWYQQTPGQGLQFLFEYFSETQRNKGNFPGRFSGRQFSNSRSEMNVSTLELGDSALYLCASREGADTGELFFGEGSRLTVL.

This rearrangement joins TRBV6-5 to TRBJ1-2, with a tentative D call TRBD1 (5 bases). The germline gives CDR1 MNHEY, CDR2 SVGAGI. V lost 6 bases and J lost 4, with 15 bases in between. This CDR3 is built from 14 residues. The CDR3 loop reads CASRMGGDGYGYTF. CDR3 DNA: TGTGCCAGCAGAATGGGGGGAGATGGCTATGGCTACACCTTC.

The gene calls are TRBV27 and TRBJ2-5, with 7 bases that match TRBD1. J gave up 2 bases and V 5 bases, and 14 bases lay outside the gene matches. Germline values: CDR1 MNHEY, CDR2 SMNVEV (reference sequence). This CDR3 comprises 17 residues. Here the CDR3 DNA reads TGTGCCAGCAGTCCGGGACAGACCTTTATAAGTCAAGAGACCCAGTACTTC. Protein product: CASSPGQTFISQETQYF.

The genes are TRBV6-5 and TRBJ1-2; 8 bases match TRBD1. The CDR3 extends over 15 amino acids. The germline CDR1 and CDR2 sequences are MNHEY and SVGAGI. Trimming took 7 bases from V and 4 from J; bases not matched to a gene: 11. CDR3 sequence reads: CASTTRAGGGYGYTF. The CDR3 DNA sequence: TGTGCCAGCACCACTCGCGCAGGGGGCGGCTATGGCTACACCTTC.

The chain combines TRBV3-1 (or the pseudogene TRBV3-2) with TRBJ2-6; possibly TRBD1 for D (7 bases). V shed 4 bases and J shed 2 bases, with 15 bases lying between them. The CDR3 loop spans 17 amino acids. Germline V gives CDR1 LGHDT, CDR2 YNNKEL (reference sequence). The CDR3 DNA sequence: TGTGCCAGCAGCCGGACGGCAGGGGGGACTGGGGCCAACGTCCTGACTTTC. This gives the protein CASSRTAGGTGANVLTF.

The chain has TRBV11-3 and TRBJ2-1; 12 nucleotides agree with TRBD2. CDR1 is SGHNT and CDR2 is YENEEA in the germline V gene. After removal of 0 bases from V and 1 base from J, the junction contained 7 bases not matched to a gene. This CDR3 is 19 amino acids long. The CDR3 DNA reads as TGTGCCAGCAGCTTAGATCCTAGCGGGGGGGTCACATCCTACAATGAGCAGTTCTTC. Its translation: CASSLDPSGGVTSYNEQFF.